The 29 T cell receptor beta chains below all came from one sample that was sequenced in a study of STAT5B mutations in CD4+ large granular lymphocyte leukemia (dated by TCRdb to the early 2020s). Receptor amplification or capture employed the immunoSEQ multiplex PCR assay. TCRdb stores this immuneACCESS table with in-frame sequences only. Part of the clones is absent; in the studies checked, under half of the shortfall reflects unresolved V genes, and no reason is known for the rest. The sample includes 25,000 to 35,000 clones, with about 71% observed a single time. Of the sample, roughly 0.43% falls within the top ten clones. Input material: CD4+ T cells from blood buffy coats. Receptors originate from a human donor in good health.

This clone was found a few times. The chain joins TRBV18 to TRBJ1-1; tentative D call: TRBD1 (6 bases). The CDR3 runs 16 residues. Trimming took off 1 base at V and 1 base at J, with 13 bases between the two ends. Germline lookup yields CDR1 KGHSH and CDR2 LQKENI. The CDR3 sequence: CASSPLRGGANTEAFF. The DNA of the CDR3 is TGTGCCAGCTCACCACTGAGGGGGGGAGCGAACACTGAAGCTTTCTTT.

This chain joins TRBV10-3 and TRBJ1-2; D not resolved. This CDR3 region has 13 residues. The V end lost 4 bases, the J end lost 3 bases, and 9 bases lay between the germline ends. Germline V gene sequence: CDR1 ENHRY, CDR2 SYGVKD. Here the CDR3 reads CAISAGLDYGYTF. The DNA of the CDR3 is TGTGCCATCAGTGCTGGGTTGGACTATGGCTACACCTTC.

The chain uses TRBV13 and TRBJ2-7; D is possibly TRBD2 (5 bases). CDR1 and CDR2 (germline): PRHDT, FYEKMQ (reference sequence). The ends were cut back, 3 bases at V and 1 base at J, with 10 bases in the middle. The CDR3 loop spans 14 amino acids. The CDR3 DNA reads TGTGCCAGCAGCTTCCGAGGGTCTTCCTACGAGCAGTACTTC. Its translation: CASSFRGSSYEQYF.

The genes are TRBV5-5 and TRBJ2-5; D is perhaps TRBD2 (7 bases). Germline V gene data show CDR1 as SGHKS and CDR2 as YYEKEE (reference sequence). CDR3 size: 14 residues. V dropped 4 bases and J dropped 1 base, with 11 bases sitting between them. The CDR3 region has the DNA TGTGCCAGCAGCAACGGGGGGCTCCAAGAGACCCAGTACTTC. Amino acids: CASSNGGLQETQYF. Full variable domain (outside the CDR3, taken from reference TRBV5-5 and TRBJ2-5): DAGVTQSPTHLIKTRGQQVTLRCSPISGHKSVSWYQQVLGQGPQFIFQYYEKEERGRGNFPDRFSARQFPNYSSELNVNALLLGDSALYLCASSNGGLQETQYFGPGTRLLVL.

The CDR3 is CASSLGAGQGRDTQYF. The CDR3 nucleotides read TGTGCCAGCAGCTTAGGGGCGGGACAGGGGAGGGATACGCAGTATTTT. The genes are TRBV7-2 and TRBJ2-3; 10 bases align to TRBD1. The V gene end was trimmed by 1 base and the J gene end by 6 bases; junction bases not matched to a gene: 7. The germline gives CDR1 SGHTA, CDR2 FQGNSA. The CDR3 extends over 16 amino acids.

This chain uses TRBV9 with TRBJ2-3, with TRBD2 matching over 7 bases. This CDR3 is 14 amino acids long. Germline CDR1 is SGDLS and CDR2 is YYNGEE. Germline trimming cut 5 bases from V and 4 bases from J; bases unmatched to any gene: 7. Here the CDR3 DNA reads TGTGCCAGCAGGCGGAGCGGGGTCTCAGATACGCAGTATTTT. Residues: CASRRSGVSDTQYF.

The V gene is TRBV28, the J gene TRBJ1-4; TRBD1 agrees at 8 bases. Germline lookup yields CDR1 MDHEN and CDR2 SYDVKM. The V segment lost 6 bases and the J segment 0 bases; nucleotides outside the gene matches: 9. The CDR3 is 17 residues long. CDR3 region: CASRSGQGLATNEKLFF. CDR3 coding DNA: TGTGCCAGCAGGTCTGGACAGGGCCTTGCAACTAATGAAAAACTGTTTTTT.

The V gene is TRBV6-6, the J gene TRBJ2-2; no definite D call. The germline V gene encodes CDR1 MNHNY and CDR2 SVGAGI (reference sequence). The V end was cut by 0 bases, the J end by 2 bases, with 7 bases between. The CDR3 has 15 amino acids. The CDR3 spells CASSYSPDNTGELFF. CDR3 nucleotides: TGTGCCAGCAGTTACTCGCCAGATAACACCGGGGAGCTGTTTTTT.

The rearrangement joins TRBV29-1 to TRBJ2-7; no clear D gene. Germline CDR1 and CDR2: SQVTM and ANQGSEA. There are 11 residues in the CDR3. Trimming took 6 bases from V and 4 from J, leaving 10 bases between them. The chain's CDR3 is CSVSQTYEQYF. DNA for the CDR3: TGCAGCGTGTCACAGACTTACGAGCAGTACTTC.

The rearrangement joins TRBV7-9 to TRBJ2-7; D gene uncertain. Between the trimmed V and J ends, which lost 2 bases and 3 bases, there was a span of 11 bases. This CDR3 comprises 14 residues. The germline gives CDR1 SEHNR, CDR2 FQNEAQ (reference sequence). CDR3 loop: CASSLRSGSYEQYF. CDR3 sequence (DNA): TGTGCCAGCAGCTTAAGGTCGGGCAGCTACGAGCAGTACTTC.

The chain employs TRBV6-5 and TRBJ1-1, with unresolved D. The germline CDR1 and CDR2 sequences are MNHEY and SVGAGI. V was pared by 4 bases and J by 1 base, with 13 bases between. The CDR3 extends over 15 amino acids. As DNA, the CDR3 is TGTGCCAGCAGTTTAGGAGGACCGCAGAACACTGAAGCTTTCTTT. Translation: CASSLGGPQNTEAFF.

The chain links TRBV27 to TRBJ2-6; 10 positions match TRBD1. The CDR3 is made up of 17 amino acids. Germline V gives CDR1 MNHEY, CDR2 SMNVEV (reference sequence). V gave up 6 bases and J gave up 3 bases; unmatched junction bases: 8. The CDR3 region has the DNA TGTGCCAGCAGCCCCGTAGACAGGGGGCATGGGGCCAACGTCCTGACTTTC. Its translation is CASSPVDRGHGANVLTF. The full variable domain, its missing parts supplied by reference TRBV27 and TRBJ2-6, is EAQVTQNPRYLITVTGKKLTVTCSQNMNHEYMSWYRQDPGLGLRQIYYSMNVEVTDKGDVPEGYKVSRKEKRNFPLILESPSPNQTSLYFCASSPVDRGHGANVLTFGAGSRLTVL.

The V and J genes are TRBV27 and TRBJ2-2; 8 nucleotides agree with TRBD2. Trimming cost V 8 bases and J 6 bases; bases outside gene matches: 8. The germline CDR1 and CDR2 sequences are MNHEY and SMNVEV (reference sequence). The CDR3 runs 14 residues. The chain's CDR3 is CASRVGLVAGELFF. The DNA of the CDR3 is TGTGCCAGCCGGGTGGGACTAGTTGCCGGGGAGCTGTTTTTT.

CDR3 DNA: TGTGCCAGCAGGGCGGGAGGGGGTGAAGCTTTCTTT. This encodes CASRAGGGEAFF. The chain couples TRBV2 to TRBJ1-1; D is perhaps TRBD1 (6 bases). Looked up from germline, CDR1 is SNHLY and CDR2 is FYNNEI. The CDR3 sequence is 12 residues long. The germline V and J ends were trimmed by 6 bases and 7 bases, with 12 bases remaining between them.

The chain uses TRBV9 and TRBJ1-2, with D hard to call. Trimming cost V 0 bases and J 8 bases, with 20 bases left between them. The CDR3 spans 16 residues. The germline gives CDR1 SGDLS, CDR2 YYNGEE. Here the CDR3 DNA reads TGTGCCAGCAGCGTAGGGCCAGGCGTGGTCGGAGAGGGCTACACCTTC. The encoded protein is CASSVGPGVVGEGYTF. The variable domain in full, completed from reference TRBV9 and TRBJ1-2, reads DSGVTQTPKHLITATGQRVTLRCSPRSGDLSVYWYQQSLDQGLQFLIQYYNGEERAKGNILERFSAQQFPDLHSELNLSSLELGDSALYFCASSVGPGVVGEGYTFGSGTRLTVV.

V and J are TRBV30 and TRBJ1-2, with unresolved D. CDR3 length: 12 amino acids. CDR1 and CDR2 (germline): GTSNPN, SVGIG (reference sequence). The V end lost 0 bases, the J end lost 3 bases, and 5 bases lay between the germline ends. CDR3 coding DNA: TGTGCCTGGAGTGTACACCACTATGGCTACACCTTC. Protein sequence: CAWSVHHYGYTF.

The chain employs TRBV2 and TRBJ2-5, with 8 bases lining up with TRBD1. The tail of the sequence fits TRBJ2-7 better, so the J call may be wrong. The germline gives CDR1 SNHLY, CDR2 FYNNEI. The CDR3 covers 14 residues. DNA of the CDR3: TGTGCCAGCAGCGCTCAGGGGGCGGGTTACGAGCAGTACTTC. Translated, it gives CASSAQGAGYEQYF.

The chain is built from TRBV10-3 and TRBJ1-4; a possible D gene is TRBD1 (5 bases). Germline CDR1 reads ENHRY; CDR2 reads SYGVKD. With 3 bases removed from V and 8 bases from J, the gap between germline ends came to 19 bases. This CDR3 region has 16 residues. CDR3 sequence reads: CAISDSGWWGSEKLFF. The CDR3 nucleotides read TGTGCCATCAGTGATTCGGGGTGGTGGGGCTCCGAAAAACTGTTTTTT.

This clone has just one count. The CDR3 loop is CASSLGTGSRNTIYF. The CDR3 nucleotides are TGTGCCAGCAGCTTGGGGACAGGGAGTCGGAACACCATATATTTT. This chain links TRBV5-4 with TRBJ1-3; 8 positions agree with TRBD1. Germline CDR1 SGHNT, CDR2 YYREEE (reference sequence). This CDR3 spans 15 amino acids. Losses at the gene ends were 0 bases for V and 7 bases for J; bases not matched to a gene: 6.

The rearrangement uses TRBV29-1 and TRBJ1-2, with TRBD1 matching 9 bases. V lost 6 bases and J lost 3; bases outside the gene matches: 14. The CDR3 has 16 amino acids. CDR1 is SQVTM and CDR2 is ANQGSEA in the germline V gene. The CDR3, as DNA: TGCAGCGTGATCCTTCCGGGACAGGGTCTTGACTATGGCTACACCTTC. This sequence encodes CSVILPGQGLDYGYTF.

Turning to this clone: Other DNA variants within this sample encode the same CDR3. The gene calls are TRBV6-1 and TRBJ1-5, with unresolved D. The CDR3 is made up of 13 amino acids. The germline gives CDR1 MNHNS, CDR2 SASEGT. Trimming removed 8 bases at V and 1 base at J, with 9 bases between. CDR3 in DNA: TGTGCCAGCCGGTTCGGAAGCAATCAGCCCCAGCATTTT. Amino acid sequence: CASRFGSNQPQHF.

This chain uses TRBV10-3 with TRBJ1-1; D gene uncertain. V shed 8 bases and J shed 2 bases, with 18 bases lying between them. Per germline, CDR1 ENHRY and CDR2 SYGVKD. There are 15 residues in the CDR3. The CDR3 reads CAISDQARVNTEAFF. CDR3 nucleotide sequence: TGTGCCATCTCTGATCAGGCTAGGGTCAACACTGAAGCTTTCTTT.

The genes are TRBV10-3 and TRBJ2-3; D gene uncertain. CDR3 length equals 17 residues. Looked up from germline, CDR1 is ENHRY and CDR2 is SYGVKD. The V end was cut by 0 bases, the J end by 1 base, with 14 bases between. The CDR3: CAISESLTIRGTDTQYF. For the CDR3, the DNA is TGTGCCATCAGTGAGTCGTTAACTATTCGGGGCACAGATACGCAGTATTTT.

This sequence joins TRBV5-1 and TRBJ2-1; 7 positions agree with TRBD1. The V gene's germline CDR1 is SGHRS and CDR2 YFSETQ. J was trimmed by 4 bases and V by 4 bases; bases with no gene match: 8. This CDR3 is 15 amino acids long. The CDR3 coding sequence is TGCGCCAGCAGCCACCCGACAGGGATGTACAATGAGCAGTTCTTC. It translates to CASSHPTGMYNEQFF. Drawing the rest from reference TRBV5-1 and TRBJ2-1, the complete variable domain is KAGVTQTPRYLIKTRGQQVTLSCSPISGHRSVSWYQQTPGQGLQFLFEYFSETQRNKGNFPGRFSGRQFSNSRSEMNVSTLELGDSALYLCASSHPTGMYNEQFFGPGTRLTVL.

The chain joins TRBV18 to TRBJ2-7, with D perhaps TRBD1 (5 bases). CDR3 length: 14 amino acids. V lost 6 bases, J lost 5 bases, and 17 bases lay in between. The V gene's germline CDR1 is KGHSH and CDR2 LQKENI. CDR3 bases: TGTGCCAGCTCTCCGGGTTCAGGGTTCGACGAGCAGTACTTC. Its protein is CASSPGSGFDEQYF.

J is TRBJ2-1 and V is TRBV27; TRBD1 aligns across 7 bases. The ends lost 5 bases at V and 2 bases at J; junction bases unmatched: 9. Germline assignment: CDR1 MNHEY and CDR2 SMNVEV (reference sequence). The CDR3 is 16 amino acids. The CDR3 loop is CASSPPDRAAYNEQFF. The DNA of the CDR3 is TGTGCCAGCAGTCCTCCTGACAGGGCGGCCTACAATGAGCAGTTCTTC.

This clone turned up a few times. DNA for the CDR3: TGTGCCAGCAGCGTAGGGAACAGTAACTATGGCTACACCTTC. This translates into CASSVGNSNYGYTF. The V gene is TRBV9, the J gene TRBJ1-2; D unclear. The length of the CDR3 is 14 residues. The V gene lost 0 bases and the J gene lost 1 base, with 7 bases spanning the gap. Germline-derived CDR1 and CDR2 are SGDLS and YYNGEE.

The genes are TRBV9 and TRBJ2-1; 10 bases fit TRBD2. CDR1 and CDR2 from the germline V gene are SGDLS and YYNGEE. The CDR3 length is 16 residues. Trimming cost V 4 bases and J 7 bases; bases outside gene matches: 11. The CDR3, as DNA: TGTGCCAGCAGCTTTCTTAGCGGGGGGCCGGAGAATGAGCAGTTCTTC. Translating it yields CASSFLSGGPENEQFF.

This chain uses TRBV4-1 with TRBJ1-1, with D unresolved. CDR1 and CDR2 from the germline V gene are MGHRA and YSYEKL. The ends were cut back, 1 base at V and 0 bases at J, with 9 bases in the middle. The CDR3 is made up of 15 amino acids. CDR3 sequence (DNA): TGCGCCAGCAGCCAAGTTGGCAGTTTGAACACTGAAGCTTTCTTT. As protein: CASSQVGSLNTEAFF.